The 21 T cell receptor beta chains below were found in one sample sequenced in a study of neoadjuvant anti-PD-1 for oral cavity cancer. The data were produced by immunoSEQ multiplex PCR, yet TCRdb's version contains in-frame clones alone and is incomplete. The profile shows fewer than 20,000 clones, approximately 70% of them singletons. The sample in question was PBMCs, obtained before nivolumab (anti-PD-1) treatment. All receptors derive from a person aged 35 to 85 with oral cavity squamous cell carcinoma.

V usage is TRBV27 and J usage is TRBJ1-2; D unresolved. The CDR3 is 16 amino acids. The germline V gene has CDR1 MNHEY and CDR2 SMNVEV (reference sequence). V was cut by 0 bases and J by 0 bases, with 11 bases left in between. In nucleotides, the CDR3 is TGTGCCAGCAGTTTATCATCGGGCAGCCCTAACTATGGCTACACCTTC. This encodes CASSLSSGSPNYGYTF.

This clone was seen a few times. The J gene is TRBJ1-2, the V gene TRBV7-6; TRBD1 matches 8 bases. This CDR3 is 15 amino acids long. Germline CDR1 and CDR2: SGHVS and FNYEAQ. Germline trimming cut 4 bases from V and 0 bases from J; bases unmatched to any gene: 4. In nucleotides, the CDR3 is TGTGCCAGCAGCTCGTTGACAGGGGCTAACTATGGCTACACCTTC. It yields the protein CASSSLTGANYGYTF.

Here the CDR3 reads CASSDRGSRADTQYF. For the CDR3, the DNA is TGTGCCAGCAGTGACCGCGGGAGTCGGGCAGATACGCAGTATTTT. This chain joins TRBV2 and TRBJ2-3; 7 nucleotides match TRBD2. Germline CDR1 and CDR2: SNHLY and FYNNEI. V was clipped by 3 bases and J by 4 bases; unmatched bases: 7. CDR3 length equals 15 residues.

This chain uses TRBV5-1 with TRBJ2-3, with 10 positions matching TRBD1. Looked up from germline, CDR1 is SGHRS and CDR2 is YFSETQ. The CDR3 consists of 14 residues. The V segment lost 4 bases and the J segment 4 bases; nucleotides outside the gene matches: 3. CDR3 loop: CASSQGQGADTQYF. In DNA, the CDR3 is TGCGCCAGCAGCCAAGGACAGGGGGCAGATACGCAGTATTTT.

V is TRBV7-9 and J is TRBJ2-7; 7 bases map to TRBD1. Germline values: CDR1 SEHNR, CDR2 FQNEAQ (reference sequence). CDR3 length equals 13 residues. V lost 5 bases to trimming and J lost 11 bases; unmatched junction nucleotides: 12. The CDR3 protein is CASSERLQGLKYF. For the CDR3, the DNA is TGTGCCAGCAGCGAAAGGTTACAGGGGCTCAAGTACTTC.

The chain employs TRBV15 and TRBJ2-5; D may be TRBD1 (6 bases). Germline CDR1 reads LNHNV; CDR2 reads YYDKDF (reference sequence). V lost 0 bases to trimming and J lost 4 bases, with 15 bases between them. This CDR3 is built from 16 residues. The CDR3 DNA reads as TGTGCCACCAGCAGAGATCGACAGGCGAGGGGAGAGACCCAGTACTTC. Protein sequence: CATSRDRQARGETQYF.

This clone has more than one count but fewer than ten. The CDR3 here is CASGRASGNTIYF. CDR3 nucleotide sequence: TGTGCCAGCGGTAGAGCCTCTGGAAACACCATATATTTT. This chain links TRBV6-5 with TRBJ1-3; D remains ambiguous. Between the trimmed V and J ends, which lost 8 bases and 0 bases, there was a span of 8 bases. The CDR3 consists of 13 residues. From germline, CDR1 is MNHEY and CDR2 SVGAGI.

This sequence joins TRBV5-4 and TRBJ2-7, with D maybe TRBD1 (6 bases). V was cut by 0 bases and J by 0 bases, with 13 bases left in between. In germline, CDR1 is SGHNT, CDR2 YYREEE (reference sequence). The CDR3 extends over 16 amino acids. The CDR3 DNA follows: TGTGCCAGCAGCTTGGAGGCAGGGGTATCCTCCTACGAGCAGTACTTC. It codes for CASSLEAGVSSYEQYF. The full variable domain, with the rest looked up from reference TRBV5-4 and TRBJ2-7, is ETGVTQSPTHLIKTRGQQVTLRCSSQSGHNTVSWYQQALGQGPQFIFQYYREEENGRGNFPPRFSGLQFPNYSSELNVNALELDDSALYLCASSLEAGVSSYEQYFGPGTRLTVT.

The J gene is TRBJ2-1, the V gene TRBV6-1; 7 bases fit TRBD2. CDR1 MNHNS and CDR2 SASEGT come from the germline V gene. The CDR3 runs to 15 residues. The V gene end was trimmed by 5 bases and the J gene end by 7 bases; junction bases not matched to a gene: 11. This CDR3 is CASSLGLGEGNEQFF. Here the CDR3 DNA reads TGTGCCAGCAGTTTGGGTCTAGGGGAGGGAAATGAGCAGTTCTTC.

DNA for the CDR3: TGTGCCAGCAGTTCCCTAGGACTTACCTCCTACGAGCAGTACTTC. Its translation is CASSSLGLTSYEQYF. The chain combines TRBV27 with TRBJ2-7; D possibly corresponds to TRBD2 (5 bases). Germline V gene sequence: CDR1 MNHEY, CDR2 SMNVEV (reference sequence). Trimming left V 4 bases short and J 0 bases short, with 13 bases between. CDR3 length: 15 amino acids.

The rearrangement joins TRBV7-9 to TRBJ2-1, with D possibly being TRBD1 or TRBD2 (5 bases each). V was shortened by 3 bases and J by 1 base, with 7 bases between the two germline ends. In germline, CDR1 is SEHNR, CDR2 FQNEAQ (reference sequence). This CDR3 contains 14 residues. CDR3 DNA: TGTGCCAGCAGCTTGGGGGTTTCCTACAATGAGCAGTTCTTC. It encodes CASSLGVSYNEQFF.

V usage is TRBV15 and J usage is TRBJ1-1; D remains unclear. Between the trimmed V and J ends, which lost 8 bases and 5 bases, there was a span of 15 bases. The CDR3 is 13 residues long. Germline CDR1 and CDR2: LNHNV and YYDKDF (reference sequence). Written as DNA, the CDR3 is TGTGCCACCGCCCTAGGAAGAAGGACTGAAGCTTTCTTT. Its protein product is CATALGRRTEAFF.

V usage is TRBV27 and J usage is TRBJ1-3; 8 nucleotides align to TRBD1. Losses at the gene ends were 5 bases for V and 2 bases for J; bases not matched to a gene: 5. This CDR3 is built from 15 residues. Germline CDR1 is MNHEY and CDR2 is SMNVEV (reference sequence). CDR3 loop: CASSTGTGTGNTIYF. CDR3 coding DNA: TGTGCCAGCAGTACCGGGACAGGTACTGGAAACACCATATATTTT.

This rearrangement joins TRBV27 to TRBJ2-7, with D possibly matching TRBD1 (5 bases). The V gene lost 5 bases and the J gene lost 6 bases, with 17 bases spanning the gap. The CDR3 totals 14 residues. Germline V lookup: CDR1 MNHEY, CDR2 SMNVEV (reference sequence). This chain's CDR3 is CASSRGLQNPEQYF. The CDR3 nucleotides read TGTGCCAGCAGTAGGGGCCTCCAAAACCCCGAGCAGTACTTC.

This clone was seen a few times. CDR3 sequence (DNA): TGTGCCATCAGTGATGGGGCGGGCGGGGAGCTGTTTTTT. It yields the protein CAISDGAGGELFF. The chain recombines TRBV10-3 with TRBJ2-2, with D possibly being TRBD1 or TRBD2 (5 bases each). Germline V CDR1 and CDR2: ENHRY, SYGVKD. CDR3 length: 13 residues. V shed 3 bases and J shed 7 bases, with 9 bases lying between them.

The V and J genes are TRBV6-1 and TRBJ2-7, with D unclear. This CDR3 spans 14 amino acids. Trimming removed 6 bases at V and 2 bases at J, with 14 bases between. Germline lookup yields CDR1 MNHNS and CDR2 SASEGT. The CDR3 is CASSLQVLTYEQYF. In nucleotides, the CDR3 is TGTGCCAGCAGCTTGCAGGTTCTCACCTACGAGCAGTACTTC.

The chain employs TRBV6-6 and TRBJ1-5; 7 bases are shared with TRBD1. The CDR3 runs 15 residues. Unmatched junction bases numbered 8, after V lost 5 bases and J lost 4 bases. Germline V gene sequence: CDR1 MNHNY, CDR2 SVGAGI (reference sequence). The CDR3, as DNA: TGTGCCAGCAGTCCGTGGACAGGAATTAATCAGCCCCAGCATTTT. It translates to CASSPWTGINQPQHF.

This clone turned up a few times. This chain joins TRBV4-1 and TRBJ2-7, with D unclear. In germline, CDR1 is MGHRA, CDR2 YSYEKL. Trimming stripped 3 bases from V and 7 bases from J, with 10 bases between. CDR3 length: 12 residues. The chain's CDR3 is CASSQALGEQYF. In DNA form, the CDR3 reads TGCGCCAGCAGCCAGGCATTAGGGGAGCAGTACTTC.

The chain combines TRBV29-1 with TRBJ1-1; 11 bases match TRBD1. The length of the CDR3 is 15 residues. V shed 6 bases, J shed 5 bases, and the junction held 11 bases outside the gene matches. Germline CDR1 SQVTM, CDR2 ANQGSEA. The CDR3 nucleotides are TGCAGCGTCCTACCAGGACAGGGGGCGGGTACTGAAGCTTTCTTT. It encodes CSVLPGQGAGTEAFF.

This clone was seen just once. The V gene is TRBV6-1, the J gene TRBJ1-1; D ambiguous. V was cut by 2 bases and J by 1 base, with 5 bases left in between. Per germline, CDR1 MNHNS and CDR2 SASEGT. The CDR3 consists of 13 residues. DNA for the CDR3: TGTGCCAGCAGTGAAATCCGGAACACTGAAGCTTTCTTT. Translating it yields CASSEIRNTEAFF.

This chain links TRBV15 with TRBJ2-1, with TRBD2 as a possible D gene (5 bases). CDR1 and CDR2 (germline): LNHNV, YYDKDF (reference sequence). CDR3 length equals 15 residues. V was cut by 3 bases and J by 5 bases, with 14 bases left in between. The CDR3 protein is CATSSRERFDNEQFF. CDR3 sequence (DNA): TGTGCCACCAGCAGTAGGGAGCGATTCGACAATGAGCAGTTCTTC.